This TCR beta chain was recorded in a study of T cells in Graves' hyperthyroidism and ophthalmopathy. TCR beta CDR3 regions were amplified from RNA transcripts. The primer set for the first-round RT-PCR of the TCR CDR3 was HTBI. TCRdb passed the multiplex PCR reads through MiXCR, listing each CDR3 protein once. The sample contains approximately 600,000 distinct CDR3 sequences, less than 25% of which appear only once. A few counts support this clonotype. The CDR3 is made up of 15 amino acids. The V and J ends lost 5 bases and 8 bases, in that order; junction bases with no gene match: 10. Ophthalmopathy patients showed a Clinical Activity Score of at least 3, NOSPECS grade of at least 4 and duration under 3 months.

The sample taken for sequencing was blood. This chain connects TRBV12-3 or TRBV12-4 to TRBJ2-1, with 9 bases identical to TRBD2. This sequence originates from a young man with Graves' ophthalmopathy. CDR3 sequence (DNA): TGTGCCAGCAGTCATCCCGGGACTAGCAGGGATGAGCAGTTCTTC. Translated, it gives CASSHPGTSRDEQFF.